A selection of T cell receptor beta chains follows, all from one sample in a study of blood T cell repertoires in COVID-19. Profiling relied on immunoSEQ multiplex PCR, and the TCRdb table lists in-frame clones only, not all of them. The sample shows around 300,000 clones, 89% of them seen only once. The sample taken for sequencing was PBMCs or T cells enriched from blood (not recorded which). The receptors shown here come from a woman in her 40s who had recovered from COVID-19. Both conserved end residues are part of each CDR3. The D gene is left open where the match is weak. The listing skips clone size in some rows; elsewhere it reads once, few, many or a size class.

clone size,V gene,D gene,J gene,CDR3 protein,CDR3 DNA
NA,TRBV21-1,NA,TRBJ2-4,CASSKEAREVQNIQYF,TGTGCCAGCAGCAAAGAGGCGCGGGAGGTGCAAAACATTCAGTACTTC
NA,TRBV6-2/TRBV6-3,NA,TRBJ2-1,CASSRTSSYNEQFF,TGTGCCAGCAGCCGGACAAGTTCCTACAATGAGCAGTTCTTC
NA,TRBV18,NA,TRBJ2-1,CASSPPGQFTGNEQFF,TGTGCCAGCTCACCGCCCGGACAGTTTACAGGCAATGAGCAGTTCTTC
NA,TRBV7-2,TRBD1,TRBJ2-7,CASSLVSRDRGFEQYF,TGTGCCAGCAGCTTAGTGAGTAGGGACAGGGGGTTCGAGCAGTACTTC
NA,TRBV4-3,NA,TRBJ1-1,CASSQDRRGTEAFF,TGCGCCAGCAGCCAAGATCGACGGGGCACTGAAGCTTTCTTT
NA,TRBV25-1,TRBD1,TRBJ2-7,CASSEHTGALNEQYF,TGTGCCAGCAGTGAACACACAGGGGCCCTAAACGAGCAGTACTTC
NA,TRBV6-1,TRBD2,TRBJ2-2,CASSVTSGVFTGELFF,TGTGCCAGCAGTGTTACTAGCGGGGTATTCACCGGGGAGCTGTTTTTT
NA,TRBV2,NA,TRBJ2-1,CASSLADPSYNEQFF,TGTGCCAGCAGTTTAGCGGATCCCTCCTACAATGAGCAGTTCTTC
NA,TRBV29-1,NA,TRBJ1-1,CSVEDPGGTAFF,TGCAGCGTTGAAGATCCGGGAGGGACGGCTTTCTTT
NA,TRBV7-2,TRBD2,TRBJ2-1,CASSYAGTSGIEQFF,TGTGCCAGCAGCTACGCCGGGACTAGCGGCATTGAGCAGTTCTTC
NA,TRBV6-5,TRBD1,TRBJ1-1,CASSWDRGGTEAFF,TGTGCCAGCAGTTGGGACAGGGGGGGCACTGAAGCTTTCTTT
NA,TRBV5-1,TRBD1,TRBJ1-3,CASSLGPGQGISIYF,TGCGCCAGCAGCTTGGGGCCGGGACAGGGGATCTCCATATATTTT
NA,TRBV19,NA,TRBJ1-1,CASSINQLNTEAFF,TGTGCCAGTAGTATTAACCAGTTGAACACTGAAGCTTTCTTT
NA,TRBV6-5,NA,TRBJ1-6,CASSYKGGRSPLHF,TGTGCCAGCAGTTACAAAGGGGGAAGGTCACCCCTCCACTTT
NA,TRBV19,NA,TRBJ1-1,CASSIAVRGAEAFF,TGTGCCAGTAGTATTGCAGTCCGGGGGGCTGAAGCTTTCTTT
NA,TRBV11-1,NA,TRBJ1-6,CASSPQGWNSPLHF,TGTGCCAGCAGCCCCCAGGGGTGGAACTCACCCCTCCACTTT
NA,TRBV30,NA,TRBJ2-7,CAWSVLRLGDKFLREQYF,TGTGCCTGGAGTGTACTTCGTTTAGGGGACAAATTCCTCCGGGAGCAGTACTTC
few,TRBV28,NA,TRBJ2-7,CASNTRREQYF,TGTGCCAGCAACACTAGACGCGAGCAGTACTTC
NA,TRBV10-3,TRBD1,TRBJ1-3,CAISGQGSGNTIYF,TGTGCCATCAGCGGACAGGGCTCTGGAAACACCATATATTTT
NA,TRBV7-2,TRBD1,TRBJ1-2,CASSLGSQQGYQDGYTF,TGTGCCAGCAGCTTAGGCTCCCAACAGGGGTATCAGGATGGCTACACCTTC
once,TRBV3-1/TRBV3-2,NA,TRBJ2-1,CASSHGSGDEQFF,TGTGCCAGCAGCCATGGGTCGGGGGACGAGCAGTTCTTC
NA,TRBV11-2,NA,TRBJ1-2,CASSLARGSGWGGYTF,TGTGCCAGCAGCTTAGCTCGAGGGTCCGGTTGGGGTGGCTACACCTTC
NA,TRBV12-3/TRBV12-4,TRBD1,TRBJ1-2,CASSPDRVNGYTF,TGTGCCAGCAGTCCCGACAGGGTTAATGGCTACACCTTC
NA,TRBV18,NA,TRBJ2-7,CASSPDLAFTYEQYF,TGTGCCAGCTCACCGGATTTAGCTTTCACCTACGAGCAGTACTTC
NA,TRBV11-2,TRBD2,TRBJ2-1,CASRPRLAAAFRGPNEQFF,TGTGCCAGCAGACCCCGACTAGCGGCCGCGTTTAGGGGCCCAAATGAGCAGTTCTTC
NA,TRBV6-5,TRBD2,TRBJ2-3,CASRAGGEVLAQYF,TGTGCCAGCAGGGCGGGAGGTGAGGTTCTGGCGCAGTATTTT
NA,TRBV5-4,NA,TRBJ1-2,CASSLGGSYYGYTF,TGTGCCAGCAGCTTAGGGGGAAGTTACTATGGCTACACCTTC
NA,TRBV25-1,TRBD1,TRBJ1-2,CASSPNPGQSKANYGYTF,TGTGCCAGCAGTCCAAACCCGGGACAGTCGAAAGCTAACTATGGCTACACCTTC
NA,TRBV5-1,TRBD2,TRBJ2-5,CASSFATSVETQYF,TGCGCCAGCAGCTTCGCGACTAGCGTAGAGACCCAGTACTTC
NA,TRBV15,NA,TRBJ1-2,CATSGEGLYGYTF,TGTGCCACCAGCGGAGAGGGGCTCTATGGCTACACCTTC
NA,TRBV3-1/TRBV3-2,TRBD2,TRBJ2-7,CASSPGPREGIYEQYF,TGTGCCAGCAGCCCTGGGCCGCGGGAGGGTATCTACGAGCAGTACTTC
NA,TRBV21-1,NA,TRBJ1-5,CAKDRQGVFQPQHF,TGTGCCAAAGATCGACAGGGGGTTTTTCAGCCCCAGCATTTT
NA,TRBV2,TRBD2,TRBJ2-3,CASGGLAGGPLGTDTQYF,TGTGCCAGCGGGGGACTAGCGGGGGGCCCCTTGGGCACAGATACGCAGTATTTT
NA,TRBV5-1,TRBD1,TRBJ2-7,CASSLAGQGYEQYF,TGCGCCAGCAGCTTGGCGGGACAGGGGTACGAGCAGTACTTC
few,TRBV7-9,NA,TRBJ1-5,CASTREEGGQPQHF,TGTGCCAGCACCCGGGAAGAGGGAGGTCAGCCCCAGCATTTT
NA,TRBV18,TRBD1,TRBJ1-3,CASSPYSQGAGNTIYF,TGTGCCAGCTCACCGTATTCACAGGGGGCTGGAAACACCATATATTTT
NA,TRBV6-5,TRBD1,TRBJ2-2,CASSLQGETGELFF,TGTGCCAGCAGCCTACAGGGGGAGACCGGGGAGCTGTTTTTT
NA,TRBV11-1,NA,TRBJ2-3,CASSLRRVDTQYF,TGTGCCAGCAGCTTAAGGAGGGTTGATACGCAGTATTTT
NA,TRBV5-1,TRBD1,TRBJ1-2,CASSWDRGNYGYTF,TGCGCCAGCAGCTGGGACAGGGGTAACTATGGCTACACCTTC
NA,TRBV30,TRBD1,TRBJ2-4,CAWSGGQGGKNIQYF,TGTGCCTGGAGCGGAGGACAGGGGGGAAAAAACATTCAGTACTTC
once,TRBV30,TRBD1,TRBJ1-4,CAWSPKDRGDEKLFF,TGTGCCTGGAGTCCCAAAGACAGGGGAGATGAAAAACTGTTTTTT
NA,TRBV18,TRBD2,TRBJ2-1,CASSPGTSYNEQFF,TGTGCCAGCTCACCCGGGACTAGCTACAATGAGCAGTTCTTC
NA,TRBV30,NA,TRBJ1-1,CAWSAGGRYTEAFF,TGTGCCTGGAGTGCCGGAGGGCGTTATACTGAAGCTTTCTTT
NA,TRBV4-1,TRBD2,TRBJ2-2,CASSQPRGGPRQTGELFF,TGCGCCAGCAGCCAACCCCGCGGGGGACCAAGACAGACCGGGGAGCTGTTTTTT
NA,TRBV12-5,TRBD2,TRBJ2-5,CASGPGLAGGRGETQYF,TGTGCTAGTGGGCCCGGACTAGCGGGAGGAAGGGGAGAGACCCAGTACTTC
NA,TRBV5-4,TRBD1,TRBJ1-6,CASRVTGGAYNSPLHF,TGTGCCAGCAGGGTAACAGGGGGCGCCTATAATTCACCCCTCCACTTT
NA,TRBV11-2,NA,TRBJ1-1,CASSPQLATEAFF,TGTGCCAGCAGCCCTCAATTAGCGACTGAAGCTTTCTTT
NA,TRBV3-1/TRBV3-2,NA,TRBJ1-6,CASSQARLPYSPLHF,TGTGCCAGCAGCCAAGCGCGTTTGCCCTATTCACCCCTCCACTTT
NA,TRBV6-5,TRBD1,TRBJ1-6,CASSYLRGQVNSPLHF,TGTGCCAGCAGTTACTTAAGGGGACAGGTTAATTCACCCCTCCACTTT
NA,TRBV14,NA,TRBJ2-5,CASSQDRSRAETQYF,TGTGCCAGCAGCCAAGACCGGAGCAGGGCAGAGACCCAGTACTTC
NA,TRBV15,NA,TRBJ2-7,CATSSGQQSEQYF,TGTGCCACCAGCAGCGGACAGCAGAGCGAGCAGTACTTC
NA,TRBV3-1/TRBV3-2,TRBD2,TRBJ2-5,CASSPRLAGRETQYF,TGTGCCAGCAGCCCCCGACTAGCGGGGAGGGAGACCCAGTACTTC
once,TRBV29-1,TRBD2,TRBJ2-1,CSVFPQLAGVLNEQFF,TGCAGCGTGTTCCCTCAACTAGCGGGAGTTTTGAATGAGCAGTTCTTC
NA,TRBV5-1,NA,TRBJ1-2,CASSLGQVYGYTF,TGCGCCAGCAGCTTGGGTCAGGTCTATGGCTACACCTTC
NA,TRBV5-6,NA,TRBJ1-1,CASSLGGGDAEAFF,TGTGCCAGCAGCTTGGGTGGCGGGGACGCTGAAGCTTTCTTT
NA,TRBV2,TRBD2,TRBJ2-7,CASRGGDEQYF,TGTGCCAGCCGGGGGGGGGACGAGCAGTACTTC